The rows below give T cell receptor beta chains drawn from one sample of a study of T-cell memory formation after mild COVID-19. TCRdb re-called the 5' RACE reads with MiXCR, one entry per CDR3 protein. The sample lists approximately 100,000 distinct CDR3 sequences; roughly 10% were seen once. Sequences were obtained from PBMCs or a T cell subset sorted from them (not recorded which). These receptors came from a man younger than 35 who had mild COVID-19 (a few samples of this study predate the infection). Cell type and time point are not known. The CDR3 runs from the conserved cysteine through the conserved F or W. D genes are given only for firm matches. A clone size is listed for some rows: how often the clone was seen (once, few, many), or a class if it is expanded.

d_call	clone_size	j_call	v_call	cdr3_nt	cdr3_aa
TRBD1	.	TRBJ1-1	TRBV6-5	TGTGCCAGCAGTCTTAACAGGGGGCTGCACACTGAAGCTTTCTTT	CASSLNRGLHTEAFF
TRBD1	many	TRBJ2-3	TRBV6-5	TGTGCCAGCAGCTATAGACCGACAGGGTCAACAGATACGCAGTATTTT	CASSYRPTGSTDTQYF
.	few	TRBJ1-1	TRBV5-1	TGCGCCAGCAGCACCGGACAGTCCATGAACACTGAAGCTTTCTTT	CASSTGQSMNTEAFF
.	.	TRBJ1-2	TRBV6-2/TRBV6-3	TGTGCCAGCAGCCCCGGGTGGACCGCTAACTATGGCTACACCTTC	CASSPGWTANYGYTF
.	.	TRBJ1-4	TRBV7-9	TGTGCCAGCAGCGAGCCCGGTTTTCCTAAAAATGAAAAACTGTTTTTT	CASSEPGFPKNEKLFF
.	few	TRBJ2-3	TRBV4-3	TGCGCCAGCAGCCAAGACCCCGTTGCAGATACGCAGTATTTT	CASSQDPVADTQYF
TRBD1	.	TRBJ2-3	TRBV9	TGTGCCAGCAGCGAATCCGGGACAGTGGCAGATACGCAGTATTTT	CASSESGTVADTQYF
TRBD1	.	TRBJ2-3	TRBV28	TGTGCCAGCAGACCCCGGGACAGGGGAACAGATACGCAGTATTTT	CASRPRDRGTDTQYF
.	few	TRBJ1-3	TRBV7-9	TGTGCCAGCAGCTTACCTCTACAGGGCAGGCGAAACACCATATATTTT	CASSLPLQGRRNTIYF
TRBD1	few	TRBJ1-2	TRBV5-1	TGCGCCAGCCGCGTTGAGGGGGCGGGCTATGGCTACACCTTC	CASRVEGAGYGYTF
TRBD1	few	TRBJ2-7	TRBV27	TGTGCCAGCAGCTCCTCCGGGACAGGGTACGAGCAGTACTTC	CASSSSGTGYEQYF
TRBD2	.	TRBJ2-3	TRBV6-6	TGTGCCAGCAGTTACTCGATGCTAGCGGGGGGCCTCGGGGATACGCAGTATTTT	CASSYSMLAGGLGDTQYF
TRBD2	.	TRBJ2-1	TRBV4-1	TGCGCCAGCAGCTTGACTAGCGGATTCTACAATGAGCAGTTCTTC	CASSLTSGFYNEQFF
.	few	TRBJ1-2	TRBV4-1	TGCGCCAGCAGCCTTCAGCAGGGGATTTCGGTGGGCTACACCTTC	CASSLQQGISVGYTF
.	.	TRBJ2-1	TRBV12-3/TRBV12-4	TGTGCCAGCACCGGGGCCATTGAGCAGTTCTTC	CASTGAIEQFF
.	few	TRBJ2-5	TRBV7-9	TGTGCCAGCAGCTCCCAGGGACAAGAGACCCAGTACTTC	CASSSQGQETQYF
TRBD2	.	TRBJ2-2	TRBV6-2/TRBV6-3	TGTGCCCACGCGGGGGGGCCCGGGGAGCTGTTTTTT	CAHAGGPGELFF
.	.	TRBJ1-5	TRBV7-2	TGTGCCAGCAGCTTAGCGCTTGGTCTTAATCAGCCCCAGCATTTT	CASSLALGLNQPQHF
.	few	TRBJ1-3	TRBV4-1	TGCGCCAGCAGCCCAGAGACCTCCTCTGGAAACACCATATATTTT	CASSPETSSGNTIYF
.	few	TRBJ1-5	TRBV13	TGTGCCAGCAGCTTAGGGCCAGGCGGGAATCAGCCCCAGCATTTT	CASSLGPGGNQPQHF
.	many	TRBJ2-2	TRBV7-9	TGTGCCAGCAGCTTCCAGGCGGCAGGCCGGGAGCTGTTTTTT	CASSFQAAGRELFF
.	.	TRBJ1-2	TRBV20-1	TGCAGTGCTAGAGATCGGGGCTACTATGGCTACACCTTC	CSARDRGYYGYTF
.	.	TRBJ2-3	TRBV5-1	TGCGCCACCGGGGAAGGGGATCCTAGCACAGATACGCAGTATTTT	CATGEGDPSTDTQYF
.	.	TRBJ2-3	TRBV24-1	TGTGCCACCAGGGCCCCTCCTAGCACAGATACGCAGTATTTT	CATRAPPSTDTQYF
.	few	TRBJ2-1	TRBV6-5	TGTGCCAGCAGCCCAGGGGGGGGGCCGGTTGAGCAGTTCTTC	CASSPGGGPVEQFF
TRBD2	.	TRBJ2-1	TRBV11-1	TGTGCCAGCAGCGTATCCGGGACTAGCTTTGAGCAGTTCTTC	CASSVSGTSFEQFF
TRBD2	.	TRBJ2-7	TRBV29-1	TGCAGCGTGATGGGGGGGGGCTCCTACGAGCAGTACTTC	CSVMGGGSYEQYF
TRBD1	.	TRBJ1-1	TRBV6-5	TGTGCCAGCAGTATGGACAGGGCGAACACTGAAGCTTTCTTT	CASSMDRANTEAFF
TRBD1	.	TRBJ2-1	TRBV5-1	TGCGCCAGCAGCTCCGTCCCGGGACAGGGTAGCGATGAGCAGTTCTTC	CASSSVPGQGSDEQFF
TRBD1	.	TRBJ1-2	TRBV6-1	TGTGCCAGCGGGGTCGACAGGGGGGAAGTTGGCACCTTC	CASGVDRGEVGTF
TRBD2	few	TRBJ2-1	TRBV5-1	TGCGCCAGCAGCTTTAGCGGGGGGGCCGGGAATGAGCAGTTCTTC	CASSFSGGAGNEQFF
TRBD1	few	TRBJ2-2	TRBV4-1	TGCGCCAGCAGCCCTGAGACAGGGTCCACCGGGGAGCTGTTTTTT	CASSPETGSTGELFF
.	few	TRBJ1-2	TRBV19	TGTGCCACCCTGACCGAGAACTATGGCTACACCTTC	CATLTENYGYTF
TRBD1	many	TRBJ1-1	TRBV27	TGTGCCAGCAGCCCCGCCCGCCGGGACAGGAACACTGAAGCTTTCTTT	CASSPARRDRNTEAFF
.	.	TRBJ2-1	TRBV9	TGTGCCAGCAGCGCCTATGGAAGCTCCTACAATGAGCAGTTCTTC	CASSAYGSSYNEQFF
.	few	TRBJ1-4	TRBV7-2	TGTGCCAGCAGCTTGACTTCAACTAATGAAAAACTGTTTTTT	CASSLTSTNEKLFF
.	many	TRBJ1-2	TRBV5-1	TGCGCCAGCAGCTTACAGGGTTTTATGTATGGCTACACCTTC	CASSLQGFMYGYTF
.	once	TRBJ2-2	TRBV7-2	TGTGCCAGCAGCTCTTCAGGGGGGATCGGGGAGCTGTTTTTT	CASSSSGGIGELFF
.	.	TRBJ1-4	TRBV21-1	TGTGCCAGCAGCCCCAGGGATCGAGAAAAACTGTTTTTT	CASSPRDREKLFF
.	few	TRBJ1-2	TRBV7-2	TGTGCCAGCAGCTTAGAGGCAGGGTACCGCGGGAGCTACACCTTC	CASSLEAGYRGSYTF
.	few	TRBJ2-1	TRBV20-1	TGCAGTGCTAGGGGTCTGAGTACCCTCAATGAGCAGTTCTTC	CSARGLSTLNEQFF
.	.	TRBJ2-7	TRBV30	TGTGCCTGGAGTTGGGTCGGGGATGGGGAGCAGTACTTC	CAWSWVGDGEQYF
.	few	TRBJ2-5	TRBV5-1	TGCGCCAGCAGCTCCGGGCAGGGGAGAGAGACCCAGTACTTC	CASSSGQGRETQYF
TRBD2	.	TRBJ2-1	TRBV11-3	TGTGCCAGCAGCCACTTAGCGGGGGCCGGGAGAAGCGATGAGCAGTTCTTC	CASSHLAGAGRSDEQFF
.	.	TRBJ2-5	TRBV6-6	TGTGCCAGCAGCGTCGGACATACCCGGGGGACCCAGTACTTC	CASSVGHTRGTQYF
.	.	TRBJ2-2	TRBV5-1	TGCGCCAGCAGCTTGTTTATTAGCGCGAACACCGGGGAGCTGTTTTTT	CASSLFISANTGELFF
.	few	TRBJ1-2	TRBV6-2/TRBV6-3	TGTGCCAGCAGTTACTCTTTAAGGTTGGGGAGAGATGGCTACACCTTC	CASSYSLRLGRDGYTF